In its sample, the clone carrying this T cell receptor beta chain was seen a few times. Its antigen remains unknown. The sample contains more than one DNA sequence encoding this CDR3. Through MiXCR, TCRdb re-clonotyped the PCR reads. The profile shows about 36,000 clones, more than 20% of them singletons. This sample is drawn from a study of metastatic and nonmetastatic thyroid tumors. Study findings and constraints: It was reportedly found that TCR beta diversity was significantly higher in malignant thyroid tumors than in benign nodules, a difference seen in both blood and tumor samples.

No patient had received any treatment before thyroid surgery. The TCR originated in a female donor with papillary thyroid cancer or a benign thyroid nodule (not recorded which). Some clones in this sample may be carry-over from other donors' samples. Input material: blood.

In DNA, the CDR3 is TGTGCCAGCACCTTGGGGCAGGGGGGGACCTACGAGAGGTACTTC. It codes for CASTLGQGGTYERYF. This rearrangement joins TRBV6-1 to TRBJ2-7, with D perhaps matching TRBD1 or TRBD2 (7 bases each). Trimming shortened V by 7 bases and J by 12 bases, and 28 bases separated the two germline ends. CDR3 size: 15 residues. CDR1 and CDR2 (germline): MNHNS, SASEGT.